This T cell receptor (beta chain) was sequenced in a study of T cells in Graves' hyperthyroidism and ophthalmopathy. Study results and limitations: Blood also held most thyroid clonotypes expanded beyond 0.001.

This clonotype was seen at least ten times. What it binds is not known. There are 21 residues in the CDR3. Per germline, CDR1 SGHTA and CDR2 FQGNSA. V was pared by 8 bases and J by 5 bases, with 32 bases of the junction left unmatched. What was amplified from RNA transcripts were TCR beta CDR3 regions. The HTBI set primed first-round TCR CDR3 RT-PCR. From the multiplex PCR reads, TCRdb called clonotypes with MiXCR, one entry per CDR3 protein. Of approximately 98,000 distinct CDR3 sequences in the sample, roughly 39% were seen once. Diagnosis of hyperthyroidism was new in patients aged 18 to 65, and its duration was under 2 months. Uncontrolled infection, other autoimmune disease, pregnancy or lactation led to exclusion.

The V and J genes are TRBV7-2 and TRBJ2-7, with 8 nucleotides matching TRBD2. The TCR comes from a woman aged 25 to 45 with Graves' hyperthyroidism. The sequencing sample was made of peripheral blood or thyroid tissue (not recorded which). The CDR3 DNA is TGTGCCAGCCCTTGCCATTGGTATTTCGGTGTTATTCTTAGCGGGATTAACGAGCAGTACTTC. The encoded protein is CASPCHWYFGVILSGINEQYF.